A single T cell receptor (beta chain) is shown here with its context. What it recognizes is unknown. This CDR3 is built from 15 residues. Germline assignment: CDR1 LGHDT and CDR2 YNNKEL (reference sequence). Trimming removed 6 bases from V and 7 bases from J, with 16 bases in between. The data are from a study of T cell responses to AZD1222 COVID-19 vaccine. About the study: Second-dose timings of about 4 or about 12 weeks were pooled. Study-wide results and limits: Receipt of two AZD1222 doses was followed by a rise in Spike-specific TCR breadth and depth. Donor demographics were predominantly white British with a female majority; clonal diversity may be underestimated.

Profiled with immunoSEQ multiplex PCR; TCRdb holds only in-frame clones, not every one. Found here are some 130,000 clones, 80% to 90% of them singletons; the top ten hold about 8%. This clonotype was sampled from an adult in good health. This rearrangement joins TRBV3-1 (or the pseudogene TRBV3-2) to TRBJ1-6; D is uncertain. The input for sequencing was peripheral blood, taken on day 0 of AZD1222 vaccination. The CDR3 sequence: CASRQEGPQNSPLHF. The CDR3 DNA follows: TGTGCCAGCAGGCAGGAAGGTCCTCAAAATTCACCCCTCCACTTT.